This is a list of T cell receptor beta chains from one sample in a study of cytomegalovirus exposure and HLA in healthy donors. Clones were read by immunoSEQ multiplex PCR, and TCRdb kept only the in-frame ones, dropping some. The sample yields 80,000 to 95,000 clones, approximately 71% seen once. The sample comprised PBMCs. Source of these receptors: a woman aged 18-29 years in good health and CMV-seropositive. The CDR3 runs from the conserved cysteine through the conserved F or W. The order of the fields is V gene, clone size, D gene, J gene, CDR3 protein, CDR3 DNA. D genes are given only for firm matches. Clone size is not always given. Where it is, it says once, few, many or a class for expanded clones.

V gene: TRBV19
clone size: NA
D gene: TRBD2
J gene: TRBJ2-3
CDR3 protein: CASSISPPGTSGRARDTQYF
CDR3 DNA: TGTGCCAGTAGTATATCCCCACCCGGGACTAGCGGGAGGGCCCGAGATACGCAGTATTTT

V gene: TRBV28
clone size: NA
D gene: TRBD2
J gene: TRBJ2-5
CDR3 protein: CASSPLAGVGETQYF
CDR3 DNA: TGTGCCAGCAGTCCGTTAGCGGGCGTGGGAGAGACCCAGTACTTC

V gene: TRBV5-1
clone size: few
D gene: NA
J gene: TRBJ2-3
CDR3 protein: CASSPGTPGTDTQYF
CDR3 DNA: TGCGCCAGCAGCCCGGGGACACCGGGGACAGATACGCAGTATTTT

V gene: TRBV6-1
clone size: NA
D gene: TRBD1
J gene: TRBJ1-1
CDR3 protein: CASSMIPGQSAEAFF
CDR3 DNA: TGTGCCAGCAGTATGATACCGGGACAGAGTGCTGAAGCTTTCTTT

V gene: TRBV6-1
clone size: NA
D gene: NA
J gene: TRBJ2-3
CDR3 protein: CASRETPSGKRTDTQYF
CDR3 DNA: TGTGCCAGCAGGGAAACCCCGTCGGGGAAGCGCACAGATACGCAGTATTTT

V gene: TRBV27
clone size: few
D gene: TRBD1
J gene: TRBJ2-3
CDR3 protein: CASSRRDRATDTQYF
CDR3 DNA: TGTGCCAGCAGTCGCCGGGACAGGGCCACAGATACGCAGTATTTT

V gene: TRBV7-9
clone size: NA
D gene: NA
J gene: TRBJ1-1
CDR3 protein: CASSWWRKGDRNTEAFF
CDR3 DNA: TGTGCCAGCAGCTGGTGGCGAAAGGGGGATCGTAACACTGAAGCTTTCTTT

V gene: TRBV14
clone size: NA
D gene: TRBD1
J gene: TRBJ1-4
CDR3 protein: CASSLDRGASGTNEKLFF
CDR3 DNA: TGTGCCAGCAGCCTGGACAGGGGGGCGTCCGGGACTAATGAAAAACTGTTTTTT

V gene: TRBV5-4
clone size: NA
D gene: NA
J gene: TRBJ2-7
CDR3 protein: CASSLGDSSYEQYF
CDR3 DNA: TGTGCCAGCAGCTTGGGAGACAGCTCCTACGAGCAGTACTTC

V gene: TRBV27
clone size: NA
D gene: NA
J gene: TRBJ1-4
CDR3 protein: CASRRQTNEKLFF
CDR3 DNA: TGTGCCAGTAGGAGGCAGACTAATGAAAAACTGTTTTTT

V gene: TRBV5-6
clone size: once
D gene: NA
J gene: TRBJ2-7
CDR3 protein: CASSFSSGEQYF
CDR3 DNA: TGTGCCAGCAGTTTCAGCTCGGGGGAGCAGTACTTC

V gene: TRBV19
clone size: NA
D gene: TRBD1
J gene: TRBJ2-4
CDR3 protein: CASSTQPGTADIAKNIQYF
CDR3 DNA: TGTGCCAGTAGTACCCAACCCGGGACAGCTGACATAGCCAAAAACATTCAGTACTTC

V gene: TRBV28
clone size: NA
D gene: NA
J gene: TRBJ2-7
CDR3 protein: CASSNSRQASQYEQYF
CDR3 DNA: TGTGCCAGCAGCAACTCTCGACAGGCCTCACAGTACGAGCAGTACTTC

V gene: TRBV25-1
clone size: NA
D gene: TRBD1
J gene: TRBJ1-1
CDR3 protein: CASSEGTGGGTEAFF
CDR3 DNA: TGTGCCAGCAGTGAAGGGACAGGGGGGGGGACTGAAGCTTTCTTT

V gene: TRBV2
clone size: NA
D gene: TRBD1
J gene: TRBJ1-1
CDR3 protein: CASSPDRGGGRAFF
CDR3 DNA: TGTGCCAGCAGCCCCGACAGGGGCGGGGGTAGAGCTTTCTTT

V gene: TRBV7-3
clone size: few
D gene: TRBD2
J gene: TRBJ2-3
CDR3 protein: CASSLTGGTPGTDTQYF
CDR3 DNA: TGTGCCAGCAGCTTAACGGGAGGGACTCCTGGCACAGATACGCAGTATTTT

V gene: TRBV19
clone size: few
D gene: NA
J gene: TRBJ2-6
CDR3 protein: CASIGILSGANVLTF
CDR3 DNA: TGTGCCAGTATCGGGATTCTATCTGGGGCCAACGTCCTGACTTTC

V gene: TRBV4-2
clone size: NA
D gene: NA
J gene: TRBJ2-7
CDR3 protein: CASSQGTSYYEQYF
CDR3 DNA: TGTGCCAGCAGCCAAGGAACGAGTTACTACGAGCAGTACTTC

V gene: TRBV7-2
clone size: NA
D gene: NA
J gene: TRBJ1-5
CDR3 protein: CASSADSSNQPQHF
CDR3 DNA: TGTGCCAGCAGCGCGGACAGTAGCAATCAGCCCCAGCATTTT

V gene: TRBV9
clone size: once
D gene: TRBD2
J gene: TRBJ2-7
CDR3 protein: CASSVWDYSYEQYF
CDR3 DNA: TGTGCCAGCAGCGTCTGGGACTACTCCTACGAGCAGTACTTC

V gene: TRBV30
clone size: NA
D gene: TRBD1
J gene: TRBJ2-7
CDR3 protein: CARGTGVYEQYF
CDR3 DNA: TGTGCCCGGGGGACAGGAGTCTACGAGCAGTACTTC

V gene: TRBV20-1
clone size: few
D gene: NA
J gene: TRBJ2-7
CDR3 protein: CSALSREQYF
CDR3 DNA: TGCAGTGCTTTATCTAGAGAGCAGTACTTC

V gene: TRBV11-2
clone size: NA
D gene: TRBD1
J gene: TRBJ2-7
CDR3 protein: CASSVDRGSYEQYF
CDR3 DNA: TGTGCCAGCAGCGTTGACAGGGGCTCCTACGAGCAGTACTTC

V gene: TRBV9
clone size: NA
D gene: NA
J gene: TRBJ2-5
CDR3 protein: CASSPGTDQETQYF
CDR3 DNA: TGTGCCAGCAGCCCTGGGACTGACCAAGAGACCCAGTACTTC

V gene: TRBV6-5
clone size: few
D gene: NA
J gene: TRBJ1-1
CDR3 protein: CASRDSSMNTEAFF
CDR3 DNA: TGTGCCAGCAGGGATAGCAGTATGAACACTGAAGCTTTCTTT

V gene: TRBV19
clone size: NA
D gene: NA
J gene: TRBJ1-2
CDR3 protein: CASSVDIYGYTF
CDR3 DNA: TGTGCCAGTAGTGTGGACATCTATGGCTACACCTTC

V gene: TRBV19
clone size: few
D gene: NA
J gene: TRBJ2-3
CDR3 protein: CASSITGNTDTQYF
CDR3 DNA: TGTGCCAGTAGTATAACGGGGAACACAGATACGCAGTATTTT

V gene: TRBV6-5
clone size: once
D gene: TRBD1
J gene: TRBJ1-1
CDR3 protein: CASSHPAAGGFEAFF
CDR3 DNA: TGTGCCAGCAGCCACCCAGCGGCAGGGGGCTTTGAAGCTTTCTTT

V gene: TRBV27
clone size: NA
D gene: TRBD1
J gene: TRBJ2-1
CDR3 protein: CASSLSSGTGDYNEQFF
CDR3 DNA: TGTGCCAGCAGTTTATCCTCCGGGACAGGGGACTACAATGAGCAGTTCTTC

V gene: TRBV28
clone size: NA
D gene: TRBD1
J gene: TRBJ1-2
CDR3 protein: CASRRTGLGSASSGYTF
CDR3 DNA: TGTGCCAGCAGAAGGACAGGCCTGGGGTCGGCTTCTAGTGGCTACACCTTC

V gene: TRBV6-6
clone size: NA
D gene: TRBD1
J gene: TRBJ1-2
CDR3 protein: CASSYGTDGYTF
CDR3 DNA: TGTGCCAGCAGTTACGGGACAGATGGCTACACCTTC

V gene: TRBV5-6
clone size: NA
D gene: NA
J gene: TRBJ1-3
CDR3 protein: CASSFSRNRAGNTIYF
CDR3 DNA: TGTGCCAGCAGCTTTAGCAGGAACAGGGCTGGAAACACCATATATTTT

V gene: TRBV2
clone size: NA
D gene: TRBD1
J gene: TRBJ1-5
CDR3 protein: CASSDQGAAQPQHF
CDR3 DNA: TGTGCCAGCAGTGATCAGGGGGCAGCTCAGCCCCAGCATTTT

V gene: TRBV6-1
clone size: NA
D gene: NA
J gene: TRBJ1-5
CDR3 protein: CASSGVRQPQHF
CDR3 DNA: TGTGCCAGCAGTGGAGTGAGACAGCCCCAGCATTTT

V gene: TRBV14
clone size: few
D gene: NA
J gene: TRBJ1-2
CDR3 protein: CASSRTAPNGYTF
CDR3 DNA: TGTGCCAGCAGCCGGACAGCTCCTAATGGCTACACCTTC

V gene: TRBV27
clone size: NA
D gene: NA
J gene: TRBJ2-2
CDR3 protein: CASSLSTGVTTGELFF
CDR3 DNA: TGTGCCAGCAGTTTATCGACGGGGGTTACCACCGGGGAGCTGTTTTTT

V gene: TRBV6-5
clone size: NA
D gene: TRBD1
J gene: TRBJ2-2
CDR3 protein: CASSWDRGLTGELFF
CDR3 DNA: TGTGCCAGCAGCTGGGACAGGGGTTTGACCGGGGAGCTGTTTTTT

V gene: TRBV6-6
clone size: few
D gene: NA
J gene: TRBJ2-7
CDR3 protein: CASSLGLNYEQYF
CDR3 DNA: TGTGCCAGCAGTTTGGGACTGAACTACGAGCAGTACTTC

V gene: TRBV28
clone size: NA
D gene: NA
J gene: TRBJ1-2
CDR3 protein: CASQQGRVYGYTF
CDR3 DNA: TGTGCCAGCCAACAGGGAAGGGTCTATGGCTACACCTTC

V gene: TRBV20-1
clone size: NA
D gene: TRBD1
J gene: TRBJ1-1
CDR3 protein: CSARTGSEAFF
CDR3 DNA: TGCAGTGCCAGGACAGGGTCTGAAGCTTTCTTT

V gene: TRBV5-1
clone size: NA
D gene: TRBD1
J gene: TRBJ1-2
CDR3 protein: CASSEGQGGYTF
CDR3 DNA: TGCGCCAGCAGCGAGGGACAGGGTGGCTACACCTTC

V gene: TRBV9
clone size: NA
D gene: TRBD2
J gene: TRBJ2-1
CDR3 protein: CASSGGLAENDEQFF
CDR3 DNA: TGTGCCAGCAGCGGAGGACTAGCGGAAAACGATGAGCAGTTCTTC

V gene: TRBV28
clone size: NA
D gene: NA
J gene: TRBJ1-5
CDR3 protein: CASSPQGGNQPQHF
CDR3 DNA: TGTGCCAGCAGCCCCCAGGGAGGAAATCAGCCCCAGCATTTT

V gene: TRBV7-2
clone size: NA
D gene: NA
J gene: TRBJ1-1
CDR3 protein: CASSLFKPNTEAFF
CDR3 DNA: TGTGCCAGCAGCTTATTCAAGCCGAACACTGAAGCTTTCTTT

V gene: TRBV9
clone size: few
D gene: TRBD2
J gene: TRBJ2-1
CDR3 protein: CASSATGGTYNEQFF
CDR3 DNA: TGTGCCAGCAGCGCCACGGGAGGAACCTACAATGAGCAGTTCTTC

V gene: TRBV15
clone size: NA
D gene: NA
J gene: TRBJ1-1
CDR3 protein: CATGRDRQANTEAFF
CDR3 DNA: TGTGCCACCGGCAGAGATAGGCAGGCGAACACTGAAGCTTTCTTT

V gene: TRBV11-1
clone size: NA
D gene: TRBD1
J gene: TRBJ1-3
CDR3 protein: CASSFVAGQSLSGNTIYF
CDR3 DNA: TGTGCCAGCAGCTTCGTTGCGGGACAGTCCCTCTCTGGAAACACCATATATTTT

V gene: TRBV4-1
clone size: NA
D gene: NA
J gene: TRBJ2-3
CDR3 protein: CASSQLATSTDTQYF
CDR3 DNA: TGCGCCAGCAGCCAACTAGCGACTTCCACAGATACGCAGTATTTT

V gene: TRBV10-3
clone size: once
D gene: NA
J gene: TRBJ1-1
CDR3 protein: CAIGGDTEAFF
CDR3 DNA: TGTGCCATCGGGGGGGACACTGAAGCTTTCTTT

V gene: TRBV5-1
clone size: few
D gene: NA
J gene: TRBJ1-2
CDR3 protein: CASSRTADVYTF
CDR3 DNA: TGCGCCAGCAGCCGGACAGCGGATGTCTACACCTTC

V gene: TRBV14
clone size: few
D gene: NA
J gene: TRBJ2-3
CDR3 protein: CASSPLLNTDTQYF
CDR3 DNA: TGTGCCAGCAGCCCTCTCCTTAACACAGATACGCAGTATTTT

V gene: TRBV30
clone size: NA
D gene: TRBD1
J gene: TRBJ2-7
CDR3 protein: CAWGQGMYEQYF
CDR3 DNA: TGTGCCTGGGGACAGGGCATGTACGAGCAGTACTTC

V gene: TRBV27
clone size: few
D gene: TRBD2
J gene: TRBJ2-5
CDR3 protein: CASSTSGGTPETQYF
CDR3 DNA: TGTGCCAGCAGTACTAGCGGGGGAACCCCAGAGACCCAGTACTTC

V gene: TRBV14
clone size: NA
D gene: NA
J gene: TRBJ1-2
CDR3 protein: CASSRAPAYGYTF
CDR3 DNA: TGTGCCAGCAGCCGGGCCCCGGCCTATGGCTACACCTTC

V gene: TRBV7-6
clone size: NA
D gene: NA
J gene: TRBJ1-4
CDR3 protein: CASSLVGPPRNEKLFF
CDR3 DNA: TGTGCCAGCAGCTTAGTGGGGCCTCCTCGGAATGAAAAACTGTTTTTT

V gene: TRBV7-2
clone size: NA
D gene: TRBD2
J gene: TRBJ2-1
CDR3 protein: CAIDGLAGREQFF
CDR3 DNA: TGTGCCATCGACGGACTAGCGGGCCGCGAGCAGTTCTTC

V gene: TRBV15
clone size: NA
D gene: NA
J gene: TRBJ2-5
CDR3 protein: CATSRDWSPVASEFRGQETQYF
CDR3 DNA: TGTGCCACCAGCAGAGATTGGAGTCCAGTGGCTAGCGAGTTTAGGGGTCAAGAGACCCAGTACTTC

V gene: TRBV7-2
clone size: NA
D gene: TRBD1
J gene: TRBJ2-2
CDR3 protein: CASSIRTGSNTGELFF
CDR3 DNA: TGTGCCAGCAGCATCAGGACAGGGTCAAACACCGGGGAGCTGTTTTTT

V gene: TRBV7-3
clone size: NA
D gene: NA
J gene: TRBJ2-7
CDR3 protein: CASSLWGGANYEQYF
CDR3 DNA: TGTGCCAGCAGCCTCTGGGGCGGCGCGAATTACGAGCAGTACTTC